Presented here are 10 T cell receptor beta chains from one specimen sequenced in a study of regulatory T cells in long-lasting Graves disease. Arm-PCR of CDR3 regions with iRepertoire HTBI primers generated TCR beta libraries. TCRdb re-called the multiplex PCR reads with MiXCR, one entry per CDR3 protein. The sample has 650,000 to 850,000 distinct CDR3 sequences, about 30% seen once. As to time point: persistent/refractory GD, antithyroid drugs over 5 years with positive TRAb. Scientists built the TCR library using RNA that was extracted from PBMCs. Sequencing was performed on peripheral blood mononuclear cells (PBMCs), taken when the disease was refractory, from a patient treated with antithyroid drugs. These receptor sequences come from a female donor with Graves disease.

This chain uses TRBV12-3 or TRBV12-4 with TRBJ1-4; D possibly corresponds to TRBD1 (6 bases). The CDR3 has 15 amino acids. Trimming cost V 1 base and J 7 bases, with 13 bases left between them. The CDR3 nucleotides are TGTGCCAGCAGTTTAGTGGGGGGGCGCGGTGAAAAACTGTTTTTT. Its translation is CASSLVGGRGEKLFF.

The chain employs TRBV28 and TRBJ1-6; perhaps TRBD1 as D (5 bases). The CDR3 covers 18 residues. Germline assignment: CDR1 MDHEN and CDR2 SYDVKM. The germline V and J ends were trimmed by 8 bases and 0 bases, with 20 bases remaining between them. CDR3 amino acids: CASRRVGDGSSYNSPLHF. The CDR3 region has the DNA TGTGCCAGCCGACGGGTAGGGGACGGGAGCTCCTATAATTCACCCCTCCACTTT.

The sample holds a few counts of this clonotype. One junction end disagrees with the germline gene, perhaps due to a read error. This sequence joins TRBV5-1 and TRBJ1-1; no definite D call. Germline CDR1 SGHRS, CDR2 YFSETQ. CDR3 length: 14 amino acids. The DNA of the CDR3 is TGTGCCAGCAGCTTAGTCTGGGGGAACACTGAAGCTTTCTTT. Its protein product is CASSLVWGNTEAFF.

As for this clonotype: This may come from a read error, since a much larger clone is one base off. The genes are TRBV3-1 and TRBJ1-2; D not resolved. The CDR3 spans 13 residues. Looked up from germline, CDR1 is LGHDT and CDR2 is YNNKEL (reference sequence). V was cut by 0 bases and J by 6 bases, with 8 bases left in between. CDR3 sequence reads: CASSQEPDHGYTF. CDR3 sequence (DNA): TGTGCCAGCAGCCAAGAGCCAGACCATGGCTACACCTTC.

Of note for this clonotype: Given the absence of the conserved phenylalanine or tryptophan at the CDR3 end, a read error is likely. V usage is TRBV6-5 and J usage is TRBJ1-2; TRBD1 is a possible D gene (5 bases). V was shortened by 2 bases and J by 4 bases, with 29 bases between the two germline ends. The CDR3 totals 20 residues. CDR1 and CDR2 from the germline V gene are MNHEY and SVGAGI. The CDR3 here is CASSYGRWKGLPTRIYGYTV. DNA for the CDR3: TGTGCCAGCAGTTACGGGCGGTGGAAGGGACTACCCACTAGGATCTATGGCTACACCGTC.

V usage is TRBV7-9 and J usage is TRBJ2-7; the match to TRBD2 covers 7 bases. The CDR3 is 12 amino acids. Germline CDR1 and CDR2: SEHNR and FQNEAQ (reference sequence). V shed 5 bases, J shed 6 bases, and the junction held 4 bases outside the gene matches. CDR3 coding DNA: TGTGCCAGCAGCCCGAGCGGGATCGAGCAGTACTTC. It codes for CASSPSGIEQYF.

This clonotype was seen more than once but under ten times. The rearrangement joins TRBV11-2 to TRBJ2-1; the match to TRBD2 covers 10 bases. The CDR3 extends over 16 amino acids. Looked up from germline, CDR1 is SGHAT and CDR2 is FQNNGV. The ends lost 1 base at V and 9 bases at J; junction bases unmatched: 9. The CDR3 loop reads CASSLVEVGTSAEQFF. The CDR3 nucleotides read TGTGCCAGCAGCTTAGTTGAGGTTGGGACTAGCGCTGAGCAGTTCTTC.

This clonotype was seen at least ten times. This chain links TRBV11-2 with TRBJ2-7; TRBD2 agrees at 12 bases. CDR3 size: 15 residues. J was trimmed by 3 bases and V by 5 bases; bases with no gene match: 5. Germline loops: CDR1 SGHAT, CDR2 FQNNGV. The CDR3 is CASSPLAGGFYEQYF. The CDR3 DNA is TGTGCCAGCAGCCCACTAGCGGGAGGATTCTACGAGCAGTACTTC.

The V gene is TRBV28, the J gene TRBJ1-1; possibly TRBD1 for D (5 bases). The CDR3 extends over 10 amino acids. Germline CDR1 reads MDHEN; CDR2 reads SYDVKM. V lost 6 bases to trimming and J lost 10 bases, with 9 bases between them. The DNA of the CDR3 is TGTGCCAGCAGGCCTGGGGCAGCTTTCTTT. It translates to CASRPGAAFF.

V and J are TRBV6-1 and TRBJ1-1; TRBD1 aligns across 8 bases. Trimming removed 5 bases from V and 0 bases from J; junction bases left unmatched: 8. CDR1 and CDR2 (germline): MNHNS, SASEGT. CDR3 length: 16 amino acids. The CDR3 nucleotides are TGTGCCAGCAGTCGAGGACAGGGAAAACTGAACACTGAAGCTTTCTTT. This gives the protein CASSRGQGKLNTEAFF.